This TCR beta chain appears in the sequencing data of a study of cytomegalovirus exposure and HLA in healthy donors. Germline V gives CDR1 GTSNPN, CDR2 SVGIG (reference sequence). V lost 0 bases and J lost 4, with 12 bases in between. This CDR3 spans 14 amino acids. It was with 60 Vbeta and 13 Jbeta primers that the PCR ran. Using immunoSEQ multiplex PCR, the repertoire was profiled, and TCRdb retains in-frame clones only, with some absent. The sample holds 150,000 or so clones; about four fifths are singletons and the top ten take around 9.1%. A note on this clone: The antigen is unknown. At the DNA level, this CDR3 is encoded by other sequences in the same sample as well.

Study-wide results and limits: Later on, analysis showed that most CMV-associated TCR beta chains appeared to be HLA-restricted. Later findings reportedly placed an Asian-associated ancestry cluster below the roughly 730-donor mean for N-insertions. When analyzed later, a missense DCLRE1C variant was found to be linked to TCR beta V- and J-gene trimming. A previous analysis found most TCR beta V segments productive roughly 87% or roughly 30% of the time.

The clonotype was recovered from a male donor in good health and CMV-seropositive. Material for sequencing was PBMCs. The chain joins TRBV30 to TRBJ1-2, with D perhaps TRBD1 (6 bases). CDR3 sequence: CAWSVLGGSYGYTF. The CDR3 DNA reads TGTGCCTGGAGTGTATTAGGGGGTAGCTATGGCTACACCTTC. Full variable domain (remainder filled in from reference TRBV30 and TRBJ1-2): SQTIHQWPATLVQPVGSPLSLECTVEGTSNPNLYWYRQAAGRGLQLLFYSVGIGQISSEVPQNLSASRPQDRQFILSSKKLLLSDSGFYLCAWSVLGGSYGYTFGSGTRLTVV.